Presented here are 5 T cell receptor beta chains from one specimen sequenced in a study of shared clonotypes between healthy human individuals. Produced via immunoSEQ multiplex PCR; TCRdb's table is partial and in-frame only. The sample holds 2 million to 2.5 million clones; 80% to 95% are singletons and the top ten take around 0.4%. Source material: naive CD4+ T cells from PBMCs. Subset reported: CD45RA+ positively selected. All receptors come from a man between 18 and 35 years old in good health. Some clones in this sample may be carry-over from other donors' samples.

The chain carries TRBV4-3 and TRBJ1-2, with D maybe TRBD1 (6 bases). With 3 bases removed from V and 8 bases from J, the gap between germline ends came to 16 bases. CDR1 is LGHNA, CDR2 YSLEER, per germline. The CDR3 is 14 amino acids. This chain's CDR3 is CASSHNRDSGGYTF. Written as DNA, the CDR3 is TGCGCCAGCAGCCACAACAGGGATTCTGGCGGCTACACCTTC.

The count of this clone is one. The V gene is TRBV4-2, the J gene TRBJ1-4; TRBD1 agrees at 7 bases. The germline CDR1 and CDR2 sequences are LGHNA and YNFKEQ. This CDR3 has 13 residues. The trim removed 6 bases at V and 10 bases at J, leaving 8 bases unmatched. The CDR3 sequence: CASRETGERKLFF. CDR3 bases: TGTGCCAGCAGGGAAACAGGGGAGAGAAAACTGTTTTTT.

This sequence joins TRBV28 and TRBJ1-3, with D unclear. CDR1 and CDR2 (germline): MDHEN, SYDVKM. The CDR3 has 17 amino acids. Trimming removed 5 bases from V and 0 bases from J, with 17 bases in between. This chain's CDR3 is CASSASQGIPSGNTIYF. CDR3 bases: TGTGCCAGCAGTGCATCCCAAGGAATCCCCTCTGGAAACACCATATATTTT.

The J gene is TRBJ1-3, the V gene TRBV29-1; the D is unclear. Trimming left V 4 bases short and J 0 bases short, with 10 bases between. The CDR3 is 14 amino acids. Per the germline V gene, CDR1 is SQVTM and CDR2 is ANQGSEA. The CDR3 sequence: CSVVVPYSGNTIYF. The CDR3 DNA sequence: TGCAGCGTTGTGGTGCCCTACTCTGGAAACACCATATATTTT. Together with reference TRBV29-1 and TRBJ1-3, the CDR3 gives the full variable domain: SAVISQKPSRDICQRGTSLTIQCQVDSQVTMMFWYRQQPGQSLTLIATANQGSEATYESGFVIDKFPISRPNLTFSTLTVSNMSPEDSSIYLCSVVVPYSGNTIYFGEGSWLTVV.

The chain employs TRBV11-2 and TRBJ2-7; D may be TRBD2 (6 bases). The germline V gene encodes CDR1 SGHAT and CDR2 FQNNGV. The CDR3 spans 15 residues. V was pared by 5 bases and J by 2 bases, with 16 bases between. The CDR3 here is CASSTIAGTAYEQYF. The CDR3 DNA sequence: TGTGCCAGCAGCACGATTGCCGGGACTGCCTACGAGCAGTACTTC.